This TCR beta chain was captured by sequencing in a study of radiation and T cells in renal cell carcinoma. Points from the study as a whole: From baseline, blood top tumor clonotypes peaked at 2 weeks post-radiation.

The CDR3 spans 12 residues. The germline gives CDR1 GTSNPN, CDR2 SVGIG (reference sequence). Trimming shortened V by 2 bases and J by 5 bases, and 9 bases separated the two germline ends. Note on this clone: What it binds is unknown.

Time point given: blood 4 weeks post-SBRT, at nephrectomy. Sample treatment: 15 Gy SBRT to primary tumor, nephrectomy 4 weeks later. Serial blood draws occurred at baseline and 2 and 4 weeks post-SBRT. Some clones are missing from TCRdb's copy, which holds only in-frame ones; the method was immunoSEQ multiplex PCR. Of 40,000 to 45,000 clones in the sample, 80% to 85% are singletons; the top ten hold around 26%. The J gene is TRBJ2-5, the V gene TRBV30; D is unresolved. The specimen was blood, collected from a patient whose treatment included radiotherapy and nephrectomy. The TCR comes from a woman aged 70-85 years with renal cell carcinoma. Here the CDR3 reads CAWSIARETQYF. For the CDR3, the DNA is TGTGCCTGGAGTATAGCACGGGAGACCCAGTACTTC.